The rows below give T cell receptor beta chains drawn from one sample of a study of T-cell memory formation after mild COVID-19. TCRdb reprocessed the 5' RACE reads with MiXCR, giving one entry per CDR3 protein. The sample consists of around 430,000 distinct CDR3 sequences, approximately 15% of them appearing once. The sample comprised PBMCs or a T cell subset sorted from them (not recorded which). The receptor source for this set is a man younger than 35 who had mild COVID-19 (a few samples of this study predate the infection). Cell type and time point are not known. Each CDR3 is given with its conserved first and last residue. The D gene is left open where the match is weak. The size of a clone is reported for some rows only, either as once, few or many, or as a class for expanded clones.

V gene	clone size	D gene	J gene	CDR3 DNA	CDR3 protein
TRBV5-4	-	-	TRBJ1-2	TGTGCCAGCAGCCCCCCCGGCAAGAGCTATGGCTACACCTTC	CASSPPGKSYGYTF
TRBV19	few	-	TRBJ1-2	TGTGCCAGTAGTATTGGCTTCCCCGACAACTATGGCTACACCTTC	CASSIGFPDNYGYTF
TRBV7-2	-	-	TRBJ1-6	TGTGCCAGCAGCCCACCTGGTGGGGTATCACCCCTCCACTTT	CASSPPGGVSPLHF
TRBV7-2	few	-	TRBJ2-7	TGTGCCAGCAGCCGTCTGGGACGGAACTACGAGCAGTACTTC	CASSRLGRNYEQYF
TRBV7-3	few	-	TRBJ2-1	TGTGCCAGCAGCTCCGAAGGGGGGATATACAATGAGCAGTTCTTC	CASSSEGGIYNEQFF
TRBV9	few	-	TRBJ1-1	TGTGCCAGCAGCGTAGCGGACGAGGCGGCTTTCTTT	CASSVADEAAFF
TRBV12-3/TRBV12-4	few	-	TRBJ2-1	TGTGCCAGCAGTCAAAAGGGGGGGTACAATGAGCAGTTCTTC	CASSQKGGYNEQFF
TRBV30	-	-	TRBJ1-5	TGTGCCTGGAGGGGACCAGGGGTAGGGCAGCCCCAGCATTTT	CAWRGPGVGQPQHF
TRBV4-3	few	TRBD2	TRBJ2-1	TGCGCCAGCAGCGGGGGCGGGGGGGTGGAGAATGAGCAGTTCTTC	CASSGGGGVENEQFF
TRBV15	many	TRBD2	TRBJ2-3	TGTGCCACCAGCAGAGATCATTCTAGCGGGGGCTCTAGCACAGATACGCAGTATTTT	CATSRDHSSGGSSTDTQYF
TRBV3-1	few	-	TRBJ2-7	TGTGCCAGCAGCAGGGGGATCAGATGGAGCACCCTCGAGCAGTACTTC	CASSRGIRWSTLEQYF
TRBV6-2/TRBV6-3	-	-	TRBJ2-1	TGTGCCAGCAGTTCACACCGGACTGGGTCCTACAATGAGCAGTTCTTC	CASSSHRTGSYNEQFF
TRBV15	-	-	TRBJ1-4	TGTGCCACCGCGAGGGGGGGAGAGGGTGAAAAACTGTTTTTT	CATARGGEGEKLFF
TRBV29-1	few	-	TRBJ2-3	TGCAGCGTTGAACGGCAGGGAGGAGATACGCAGTATTTT	CSVERQGGDTQYF
TRBV24-1	-	-	TRBJ2-1	TGTGCCACCAGGGCAGGGACCTACAATGAGCAGTTCTTC	CATRAGTYNEQFF
TRBV27	many	-	TRBJ1-1	TGTGCCAGCAGTTTACAGGGGAGAGGGACTGAAGCTTTCTTT	CASSLQGRGTEAFF
TRBV20-1	-	-	TRBJ1-2	TGCAGTGCTAGAGATCGGGAGGGAGCCGTACTTAACTATGGCTACACCTTC	CSARDREGAVLNYGYTF
TRBV27	-	-	TRBJ1-5	TGTGCCAGCAGTTTTGGCAGGGCAAATCAGCCCCAGCATTTT	CASSFGRANQPQHF
TRBV7-9	-	-	TRBJ1-2	TGTGCCAGCAGCTACATGGACTATGGCTACACCTTC	CASSYMDYGYTF
TRBV29-1	-	-	TRBJ2-1	TGCAGCGTTGAAGGCGCTGGCAATGAGCAGTTCTTC	CSVEGAGNEQFF
TRBV6-5	few	TRBD1	TRBJ1-1	TGTGCCAGCAGAATTAACCCCGGGACAGGGATTTTGGAGGCTGAAGCTTTCTTT	CASRINPGTGILEAEAFF
TRBV2	-	TRBD1	TRBJ2-1	TGTGCCAGCAGTGTGGACAGGGCGCTTTACAATGAGCAGTTCTTC	CASSVDRALYNEQFF
TRBV7-2	-	-	TRBJ1-2	TGTGCCAGCAGCTCCGTCAGGGGTTATGGCTACACCTTC	CASSSVRGYGYTF
TRBV6-4	-	-	TRBJ1-1	TGTGCCAGCAGTGCGGGAGGGGTGAACACTGAAGCTTTCTTT	CASSAGGVNTEAFF
TRBV7-3	-	-	TRBJ2-3	TGTGCCAGCAGCTTACTCCCCGGGCCCGGTACGCAGTATTTT	CASSLLPGPGTQYF
TRBV20-1	-	-	TRBJ2-5	TGCAGTGCTCCGACGTTGCAAGAGACCCAGTACTTC	CSAPTLQETQYF
TRBV2	-	-	TRBJ2-7	TGTGCCAGCAGTGACCCGACAAGCTCCTACGAGCAGTACTTC	CASSDPTSSYEQYF
TRBV4-3	-	TRBD1	TRBJ1-1	TGCGCCAGCAGCCAAGTAGGCAGGGGGGTTACTAACACTGAAGCTTTCTTT	CASSQVGRGVTNTEAFF
TRBV6-5	-	TRBD1	TRBJ2-6	TGTGCCAGCGAAACCAAAGCCGGGACAGGGCGTCCCTCTGGGGCCAACGTCCTGACTTTC	CASETKAGTGRPSGANVLTF
TRBV20-1	-	-	TRBJ1-5	TGCAGTGCTATCCAAGGGTCAGGCAGTCAGCCCCAGCATTTT	CSAIQGSGSQPQHF
TRBV5-1	few	TRBD1	TRBJ2-1	TGCGCCAGCAGGGACACAGGGGGGAGCTACAATGAGCAGTTCTTC	CASRDTGGSYNEQFF
TRBV12-3/TRBV12-4	-	-	TRBJ1-5	TGTGCCAGCAGTTTACAGGGTTTGCCCCAGCATTTT	CASSLQGLPQHF
TRBV20-1	-	TRBD2	TRBJ2-5	TGCAGTGCGGATTCTAGGACTAGCGAGACCCAGTACTTC	CSADSRTSETQYF
TRBV20-1	few	-	TRBJ1-6	TGCAGTGCTAGATCTAACGGCGGGGTCTATAATTCACCCCTCCACTTT	CSARSNGGVYNSPLHF
TRBV4-1	few	-	TRBJ2-5	TGCGCCAGCAGCCGGGTCGCGGGGCCGGAGACCCAGTACTTC	CASSRVAGPETQYF
TRBV2	many	-	TRBJ2-1	TGTGCAAAGGGAGGGGGGGCCGAAGAGCAGTTCTTC	CAKGGGAEEQFF
TRBV7-6	many	TRBD2	TRBJ2-3	TGTGCCAGCAGCCCGCGAGCGGGGGGCAGGGATACGCAGTATTTT	CASSPRAGGRDTQYF